This T cell receptor (beta chain) emerged from a study of T cells in Graves' hyperthyroidism and ophthalmopathy. Germline V gene sequence: CDR1 DFQATT, CDR2 SNEGSKA (reference sequence). The CDR3 is 17 amino acids. V was shortened by 0 bases and J by 7 bases, with 24 bases between the two germline ends. Ophthalmopathy patients had Clinical Activity Score at least 3, NOSPECS grade at least 4, duration under 3 months. The PBMCs had their origin in 10 ml of fresh peripheral blood. Amplification of TCR beta CDR3 regions used RNA as the template. The TCR CDR3 was amplified in a first-round RT-PCR using the HTBI primer set. TCRdb recomputed calls from the multiplex PCR reads with MiXCR, one row per CDR3 protein. The sample holds about 530,000 distinct CDR3 sequences, about 15% seen once. There are a few counts of this clonotype. What it recognizes is unknown. General study points: Blood samples included most of the expanded thyroid clonotypes exceeding 0.001.

The chain carries TRBV20-1 and TRBJ1-2, with D maybe TRBD1 (6 bases). Sequenced input: blood. The TCR was taken from a woman under 30 with Graves' ophthalmopathy. The CDR3 loop is CSARDGLRGVLEGGYTF. In DNA form, the CDR3 reads TGCAGTGCTAGAGATGGGTTGAGGGGGGTGCTCGAGGGTGGCTACACCTTC.